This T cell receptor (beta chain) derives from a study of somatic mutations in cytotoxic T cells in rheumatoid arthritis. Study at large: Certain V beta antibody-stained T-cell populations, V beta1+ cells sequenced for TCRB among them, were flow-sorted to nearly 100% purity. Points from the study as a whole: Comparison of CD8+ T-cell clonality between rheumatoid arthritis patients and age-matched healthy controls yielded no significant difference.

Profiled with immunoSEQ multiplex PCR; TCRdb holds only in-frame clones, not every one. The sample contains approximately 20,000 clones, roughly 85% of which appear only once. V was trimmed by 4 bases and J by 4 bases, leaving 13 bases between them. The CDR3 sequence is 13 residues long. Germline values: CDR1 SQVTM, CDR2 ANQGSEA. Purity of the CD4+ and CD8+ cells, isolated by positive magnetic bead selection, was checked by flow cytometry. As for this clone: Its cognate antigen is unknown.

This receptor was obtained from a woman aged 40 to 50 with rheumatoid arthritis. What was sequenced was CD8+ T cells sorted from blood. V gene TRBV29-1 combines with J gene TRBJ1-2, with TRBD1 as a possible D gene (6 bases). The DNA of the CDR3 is TGCAGCGTTGGGGAGGGGGGAATCTATGGCTACACCTTC. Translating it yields CSVGEGGIYGYTF.